The 30 T cell receptor beta chains presented below share a single source sample, sequenced in a study of T cells after yellow fever vaccination. One entry per CDR3 protein, called by TCRdb with MiXCR from the 5' RACE reads. The sample yields 300,000 to 400,000 distinct CDR3 sequences, roughly 8.7% seen once. Material: PBMCs, obtained on the day of the first yellow fever vaccination. The source of these receptors is a man younger than 35 who received the YFV17D yellow fever vaccine.

The sample holds a few counts of this clonotype. The chain employs TRBV20-1 and TRBJ2-7; a possible D gene is TRBD2 (5 bases). Germline V gene data show CDR1 as DFQATT and CDR2 as SNEGSKA (reference sequence). The CDR3 extends over 12 amino acids. V was clipped by 0 bases and J by 6 bases, with 9 bases between them. This chain's CDR3 is CSARDPTTEQYF. CDR3 bases: TGCAGTGCTAGAGATCCGACTACCGAGCAGTACTTC.

This clonotype was detected ten times or more. The chain recombines TRBV12-3 or TRBV12-4 with TRBJ1-1; a weak D match, TRBD1 (6 bases). This CDR3 region has 14 residues. Trimming removed 4 bases at V and 5 bases at J, with 14 bases between. Here the CDR3 DNA reads TGTGCCAGCAGTTGGGGGGGGGCGCGTACTGAAGCTTTCTTT. Encoded protein: CASSWGGARTEAFF.

In this sample, this clonotype turned up a few times. The chain combines TRBV7-2 with TRBJ1-2; D remains unclear. Germline V gene sequence: CDR1 SGHTA, CDR2 FQGNSA. V lost 5 bases, J lost 8 bases, and 21 bases lay in between. The CDR3 has 15 amino acids. The chain's CDR3 is CASSTPEQLKRGYTF. Here the CDR3 DNA reads TGTGCCAGCAGCACCCCCGAACAGCTAAAGAGGGGCTACACCTTC.

This rearrangement joins TRBV12-3 or TRBV12-4 to TRBJ2-1; 13 positions match TRBD2. The junction had 1 base not matched to a gene; V was cut back by 3 bases and J by 14 bases. The CDR3 is made up of 12 amino acids. CDR3 DNA: TGTGCCAGCAGTTTTGGGACTAGCGGGGAGTTCTTC. Amino acid sequence: CASSFGTSGEFF.

This clonotype occurred a few times. The V call is TRBV29-1, the J call TRBJ2-1; 9 bases are a match to TRBD1. The CDR3 length is 14 residues. J lost 7 bases, V lost 3 bases, and 7 bases had no gene match. The V gene's germline CDR1 is SQVTM and CDR2 ANQGSEA. CDR3 DNA: TGCAGCGTTGACTCGGGACAGGGTATGAATGAGCAGTTCTTC. Amino acids: CSVDSGQGMNEQFF.

This clonotype was found a few times. The V gene is TRBV4-1, the J gene TRBJ1-6; the D gene is possibly TRBD1 (5 bases). V shed 0 bases and J shed 12 bases, with 12 bases lying between them. Per germline, CDR1 MGHRA and CDR2 YSYEKL. This CDR3 spans 14 amino acids. CDR3: CASSQDWGGKPLHF. The CDR3 DNA reads TGCGCCAGCAGCCAAGATTGGGGGGGGAAACCCCTCCACTTT.

V usage is TRBV20-1 and J usage is TRBJ1-6; TRBD1 might be the D (5 bases). Per germline, CDR1 DFQATT and CDR2 SNEGSKA (reference sequence). V was clipped by 3 bases and J by 1 base, with 13 bases between them. The CDR3 runs to 16 residues. The CDR3 spells CSASPAGRSYNSPLHF. The CDR3 DNA is TGCAGTGCTAGCCCCGCAGGGAGATCCTATAATTCACCCCTCCACTTT.

J is TRBJ1-1 and V is TRBV19, with a possible D match to TRBD1 (6 bases). The CDR3 has 14 amino acids. Trimming pared 4 bases from V and 3 bases from J, leaving 12 bases between. Germline lookup yields CDR1 LNHDA and CDR2 SQIVND (reference sequence). The CDR3 coding sequence is TGTGCCAGTAGTACGGGGGCGCGCGACACTGAAGCTTTCTTT. Translating it yields CASSTGARDTEAFF.

CDR3 nucleotides: TGTGCCAGCAGTTTTAGTCAGGAAGCCTACGAGCAGTACTTC. This sequence encodes CASSFSQEAYEQYF. The chain combines TRBV12-3 or TRBV12-4 with TRBJ2-7; D gene unclear. This CDR3 has 14 amino acids. The V gene lost 3 bases and the J gene lost 2 bases, with 11 bases spanning the gap.

The V gene is TRBV7-2, the J gene TRBJ1-1; D not certain. The CDR3 runs to 13 residues. Trimming pared 5 bases from V and 5 bases from J, leaving 12 bases between. The germline V gene encodes CDR1 SGHTA and CDR2 FQGNSA. CDR3 in amino acids: CASSEYMGTEAFF. CDR3 DNA sequence: TGTGCCAGCAGCGAATACATGGGAACTGAAGCTTTCTTT.

This clonotype was detected only a few times. The chain employs TRBV20-1 and TRBJ2-3; weak D call: TRBD2 (7 bases). Trimming removed 6 bases at V and 2 bases at J, with 15 bases between. The CDR3 sequence is 14 residues long. The germline CDR1 and CDR2 sequences are DFQATT and SNEGSKA (reference sequence). CDR3 sequence: CSAQTGGPTDTQYF. As DNA, the CDR3 is TGCAGTGCCCAGACGGGGGGCCCCACAGATACGCAGTATTTT.

This clonotype came up many times. V gene TRBV7-2 combines with J gene TRBJ2-1, with D possibly being TRBD2 (6 bases). The germline V and J ends were trimmed by 1 base and 8 bases, with 9 bases remaining between them. Germline-derived CDR1 and CDR2 are SGHTA and FQGNSA. The length of the CDR3 is 13 residues. As DNA, the CDR3 is TGTGCCAGCAGCTTAGAACTAGCTGATGAGCAGTTCTTC. Translating it yields CASSLELADEQFF.

This rearrangement joins TRBV6-2 or TRBV6-3 to TRBJ2-1; 9 bases line up with TRBD1. The CDR3 runs to 14 residues. The V gene end was trimmed by 7 bases and the J gene end by 4 bases; junction bases not matched to a gene: 5. Germline values: CDR1 MNHEY, CDR2 SVGEGT. In DNA form, the CDR3 reads TGTGCCAGCAACCGGGACAGGGCATACAATGAGCAGTTCTTC. Residues: CASNRDRAYNEQFF.

This clonotype appeared many times. The genes are TRBV5-1 and TRBJ1-5; weak D call: TRBD1 (5 bases). Germline loops: CDR1 SGHRS, CDR2 YFSETQ. V dropped 5 bases and J dropped 7 bases, with 13 bases sitting between them. This CDR3 contains 13 residues. The chain's CDR3 is CASSLGGTQPQHF. The CDR3 bases are TGCGCCAGCAGTCTGGGGGGGACCCAGCCCCAGCATTTT.

Note on this clonotype: An end of the junction differs from the germline gene, which may be a read error. This sequence joins TRBV9 and TRBJ2-1; TRBD2 matches at 11 bases. This CDR3 has 19 amino acids. Germline V CDR1 and CDR2: SGDLS, YYNGEE. The CDR3 region has the DNA TGTGCCAGGAGCGTACCCAGGGGGCATAGCGGGGGGGATTACAATGAGCAGTTCTTC. It translates to CARSVPRGHSGGDYNEQFF.

This clonotype has only a few counts. CDR3 residues: CASGGAGYHGWGTDTQYF. DNA for the CDR3: TGTGCCTCCGGGGGGGCAGGATATCACGGGTGGGGCACAGATACGCAGTATTTT. The rearrangement links TRBV11-2 to TRBJ2-3; TRBD2 matches 8 bases. Unmatched junction bases numbered 20, after V lost 11 bases and J lost 1 base. The V gene's germline CDR1 is SGHAT and CDR2 FQNNGV. The CDR3 has 18 residues.

The CDR3 sequence: CASSYLGLDYNEQFF. CDR3 coding DNA: TGTGCCAGCAGTTACCTGGGACTAGACTACAATGAGCAGTTCTTC. The chain joins TRBV6-2 or TRBV6-3 to TRBJ2-1; 8 nucleotides agree with TRBD2. V lost 2 bases, J lost 3 bases, and 3 bases stayed unmatched. Germline V gives CDR1 MNHEY, CDR2 SVGEGT. This CDR3 spans 15 amino acids.

This clonotype was found a few times. V is TRBV5-1 and J is TRBJ1-1; D might be TRBD1 (5 bases). The CDR3 runs to 14 residues. Germline V lookup: CDR1 SGHRS, CDR2 YFSETQ. Trimming stripped 3 bases from V and 5 bases from J, with 14 bases between. CDR3 protein: CASSSRGRETEAFF. The CDR3 DNA sequence: TGCGCCAGCAGCTCGCGGGGCAGAGAAACTGAAGCTTTCTTT.

There are many counts of this clonotype. The V call is TRBV5-1, the J call TRBJ1-1; a possible D gene is TRBD1 (5 bases). The CDR3 contains 15 residues. The germline V and J ends were trimmed by 0 bases and 6 bases, with 15 bases remaining between them. Looked up from germline, CDR1 is SGHRS and CDR2 is YFSETQ. CDR3 sequence: CASSLGWGSEAEAFF. CDR3 DNA sequence: TGCGCCAGCAGCTTGGGATGGGGGTCGGAGGCTGAAGCTTTCTTT. The full variable domain, its missing parts supplied by reference TRBV5-1 and TRBJ1-1, is KAGVTQTPRYLIKTRGQQVTLSCSPISGHRSVSWYQQTPGQGLQFLFEYFSETQRNKGNFPGRFSGRQFSNSRSEMNVSTLELGDSALYLCASSLGWGSEAEAFFGQGTRLTVV.

This clonotype was found a few times. The chain recombines TRBV6-1 with TRBJ2-5; tentatively, D is TRBD2 (5 bases). Germline-derived CDR1 and CDR2 are MNHNS and SASEGT. The CDR3 has 13 amino acids. Trimming pared 7 bases from V and 4 bases from J, leaving 13 bases between. The DNA of the CDR3 is TGTGCCAGCAAGAGGGCTTCCTCAGAGACCCAGTACTTC. Translation gives CASKRASSETQYF.

In its sample, this clonotype was seen a few times. The CDR3 DNA is TGTGCCAGCAGTTTCGGAGCGGGGAGCTTCACAGATACGCAGTATTTT. Protein product: CASSFGAGSFTDTQYF. This sequence joins TRBV12-3 or TRBV12-4 and TRBJ2-3; 7 bases line up with TRBD2. V was clipped by 3 bases and J by 2 bases; unmatched bases: 8. This CDR3 comprises 16 residues.

This clonotype was detected ten times or more. The CDR3 DNA reads TGTGCCAGCAGCCCCACCGAGCGGGGAAGCACCGGGGAGCTGTTTTTT. Amino acids: CASSPTERGSTGELFF. The genes are TRBV6-1 and TRBJ2-2; 7 nucleotides agree with TRBD2. The ends lost 6 bases at V and 4 bases at J; junction bases unmatched: 11. The CDR3 has 16 residues. Germline assignment: CDR1 MNHNS and CDR2 SASEGT.

The table lists this clonotype with a few counts. This rearrangement joins TRBV12-3 or TRBV12-4 to TRBJ2-7, with D hard to call. Trimming left V 3 bases short and J 4 bases short, with 13 bases between. CDR3 length equals 14 residues. CDR3 in amino acids: CASSFVGSRYEQYF. CDR3 coding DNA: TGTGCCAGCAGTTTTGTAGGTTCTCGGTACGAGCAGTACTTC.

The chain links TRBV18 to TRBJ2-7, with D tentatively TRBD2 (6 bases). This CDR3 region has 17 residues. The germline V gene has CDR1 KGHSH and CDR2 LQKENI. The V end was cut by 1 base, the J end by 2 bases, with 18 bases between. The CDR3: CASSPRGVTVLAYEQYF. The CDR3 coding sequence is TGTGCCAGCTCACCACGGGGGGTGACAGTCCTGGCCTACGAGCAGTACTTC.

This clonotype was counted many times. The rearrangement links TRBV6-2 or TRBV6-3 to TRBJ2-3; 9 bases align to TRBD2. Germline CDR1 and CDR2: MNHEY and SVGEGT. CDR3 size: 15 residues. V shed 4 bases and J 4 bases; nucleotides not matched to a gene: 6. CDR3 loop: CASSSQRGAPDTQYF. CDR3 in DNA: TGTGCCAGCAGTTCACAGCGGGGGGCCCCAGATACGCAGTATTTT.

This clonotype was detected ten times or more. The chain's CDR3 is CASRLAGYDEQFF. CDR3 sequence (DNA): TGCGCCAGCAGACTAGCGGGGTACGATGAGCAGTTCTTC. The chain employs TRBV10-2 and TRBJ2-1; 10 bases line up with TRBD2. CDR3 length: 13 amino acids. CDR1 is WSHSY and CDR2 is SAAADI in the germline V gene. V was pared by 6 bases and J by 8 bases, with 4 bases of the junction left unmatched.

In its sample, this clonotype was seen many times. The chain couples TRBV7-8 to TRBJ2-1; D tentatively fits TRBD1 or TRBD2 (5 bases each). The CDR3 totals 15 residues. The V gene lost 1 base and the J gene lost 0 bases, with 7 bases spanning the gap. Germline assignment: CDR1 SGHVS and CDR2 FQNEAQ. The CDR3 DNA reads as TGTGCCAGCAGCTTAGGGGACCACTCCTACAATGAGCAGTTCTTC. Protein sequence: CASSLGDHSYNEQFF. Supplemented by reference TRBV7-8 and TRBJ2-1, the full variable domain reads GAGVSQSPRYKVAKRGQDVALRCDPISGHVSLFWYQQALGQGPEFLTYFQNEAQLDKSGLPSDRFFAERPEGSVSTLKIQRTQQEDSAVYLCASSLGDHSYNEQFFGPGTRLTVL.

V and J are TRBV6-1 and TRBJ1-5, with D hard to call. Deletions cut 3 bases from V and 1 base from J, with 13 bases between. This CDR3 contains 16 residues. The V gene's germline CDR1 is MNHNS and CDR2 SASEGT. As DNA, the CDR3 is TGTGCCAGCAGTGACGGGGTACCATGGAGCAATCAGCCCCAGCATTTT. This codes for CASSDGVPWSNQPQHF.

This clonotype was seen at least ten times. The chain is built from TRBV27 and TRBJ2-1; 11 bases are a match to TRBD1. V shed 5 bases and J 6 bases; nucleotides not matched to a gene: 9. The CDR3 length is 16 residues. Germline V gene lookup returns CDR1 MNHEY and CDR2 SMNVEV (reference sequence). The DNA of the CDR3 is TGTGCCAGCAGTCGCCTGGGACAGGGGGGATTCAATGAGCAGTTCTTC. Residues: CASSRLGQGGFNEQFF.

This clonotype was seen a handful of times. CDR3 bases: TGTGCCAGCAGCGAACGACTAGCGGGGGGGATGGATACGCAGTATTTT. The encoded protein is CASSERLAGGMDTQYF. The J gene is TRBJ2-3, the V gene TRBV7-2, with 14 bases aligning to TRBD2. The CDR3 totals 16 residues. V gave up 5 bases and J gave up 6 bases; unmatched junction bases: 7. Looked up from germline, CDR1 is SGHTA and CDR2 is FQGNSA. The variable domain in full, with the rest retrieved from reference TRBV7-2 and TRBJ2-3, is GAGVSQSPSNKVTEKGKDVELRCDPISGHTALYWYRQSLGQGLEFLIYFQGNSAPDKSGLPSDRFSAERTGGSVSTLTIQRTQQEDSAVYLCASSERLAGGMDTQYFGPGTRLTVL.